The 25 T cell receptor beta chains presented below share a single source sample, sequenced in a study of cytomegalovirus exposure and HLA in healthy donors (dated by TCRdb to about 2017). The library relied on the immunoSEQ multiplex PCR assay. A mixture of 60 forward primers for TCR Vbeta segments and 13 reverse primers for TCR Jbeta segments was used in the multiplex PCR. In TCRdb, the immuneACCESS table is reduced to in-frame sequences with V and J assigned. These tables do not hold every clone; where another copy was compared, an unresolved V gene accounts for under half, and the others remain unexplained. This sample holds about 140,000 clones; about four fifths were observed only once. The biggest ten clones account for about 4.3% of the sample. What was sequenced was PBMCs. These TCRs come from a man between 35 and 55 years old in good health and CMV-seronegative.

The rearrangement joins TRBV6-5 to TRBJ1-4; possible D gene TRBD1, 5 bases. The V gene lost 6 bases and the J gene lost 4 bases, with 15 bases spanning the gap. Looked up from germline, CDR1 is MNHEY and CDR2 is SVGAGI. The CDR3 has 15 residues. CDR3 sequence (DNA): TGTGCCAGCAGGCCTTGGGAGGGGCATAATGAAAAACTGTTTTTT. It codes for CASRPWEGHNEKLFF.

Comment on this clone: The limits of the CDR3 on the DNA are not certain, so only TCRdb's listed CDR3 is given. This chain uses TRBV19 with TRBJ2-1; the D call TRBD2 from the table was never checked on the DNA. The length of the CDR3 is 16 amino acids, counting both ends. Germline V gives CDR1 LNHDA, CDR2 SQIVND (reference sequence). CDR3: CASSLSWERGRNEQFF.

This chain uses TRBV6-5 with TRBJ1-5, with D unresolved. The CDR3 is 12 amino acids. V was shortened by 9 bases and J by 6 bases, with 12 bases between the two germline ends. Germline assignment: CDR1 MNHEY and CDR2 SVGAGI. CDR3 in DNA: TGTGCCAGTCTACCTGGAGCTCAGCCCCAGCATTTT. It specifies CASLPGAQPQHF.

This chain uses TRBV29-1 with TRBJ1-4; D perhaps matches TRBD1 (6 bases). There are 14 residues in the CDR3. V was trimmed by 7 bases and J by 0 bases, leaving 12 bases between them. CDR1 SQVTM and CDR2 ANQGSEA come from the germline V gene. DNA of the CDR3: TGCAGCGAGTACCCAGGGGCAACTAATGAAAAACTGTTTTTT. Its translation: CSEYPGATNEKLFF.

The rearrangement joins TRBV2 to TRBJ1-5; D not certain. Germline CDR1 and CDR2: SNHLY and FYNNEI. Trimming removed 7 bases from V and 0 bases from J, with 16 bases in between. The CDR3 runs to 16 residues. CDR3 region: CASNRRKPNSNQPQHF. The CDR3 DNA is TGTGCCAGCAATCGCAGGAAACCCAATAGCAATCAGCCCCAGCATTTT.

The rearrangement joins TRBV27 to TRBJ1-1, with D unclear. V shed 2 bases and J shed 3 bases, with 13 bases lying between them. Germline CDR1 MNHEY, CDR2 SMNVEV (reference sequence). The CDR3 is 15 amino acids. In DNA form, the CDR3 reads TGTGCCAGCAGTTTAGGCAGTCAGCGTTACACTGAAGCTTTCTTT. The encoded protein is CASSLGSQRYTEAFF.

J is TRBJ2-2 and V is TRBV13, with D possibly matching TRBD2 (6 bases). V was clipped by 1 base and J by 1 base, with 10 bases between them. The V gene's germline CDR1 is PRHDT and CDR2 FYEKMQ (reference sequence). The CDR3 is 16 residues long. The CDR3 DNA follows: TGTGCCAGCAGCTTAGATAGCGGCCTGAACACCGGGGAGCTGTTTTTT. It specifies CASSLDSGLNTGELFF. Combining the CDR3 with reference TRBV13 and TRBJ2-2 gives the whole variable domain AAGVIQSPRHLIKEKRETATLKCYPIPRHDTVYWYQQGPGQDPQFLISFYEKMQSDKGSIPDRFSAQQFSDYHSELNMSSLELGDSALYFCASSLDSGLNTGELFFGEGSRLTVL.

The chain links TRBV5-6 to TRBJ1-2, with 8 bases identical to TRBD1. The CDR3 sequence is 16 residues long. Germline trimming cut 0 bases from V and 8 bases from J; bases unmatched to any gene: 12. Germline loops: CDR1 SGHDT, CDR2 YYEEEE. The CDR3 region has the DNA TGTGCCAGCAGCTTGGAATGGACAGGGAGCCTCCTGGGCTACACCTTC. Residues: CASSLEWTGSLLGYTF. The whole variable domain, filled in from reference TRBV5-6 and TRBJ1-2, reads DAGVTQSPTHLIKTRGQQVTLRCSPKSGHDTVSWYQQALGQGPQFIFQYYEEEERQRGNFPDRFSGHQFPNYSSELNVNALLLGDSALYLCASSLEWTGSLLGYTFGSGTRLTVV.

The gene calls are TRBV28 and TRBJ1-6, with 11 bases matching TRBD1. J was trimmed by 9 bases and V by 6 bases; bases with no gene match: 10. Germline loops: CDR1 MDHEN, CDR2 SYDVKM. The CDR3 consists of 16 residues. The CDR3 region has the DNA TGTGCCAGCAGAACCCCCGGACAGGGGGCGGTTTCACCCCTCCACTTT. The encoded protein is CASRTPGQGAVSPLHF. The full variable domain, completed using reference TRBV28 and TRBJ1-6, is DVKVTQSSRYLVKRTGEKVFLECVQDMDHENMFWYRQDPGLGLRLIYFSYDVKMKEKGDIPEGYSVSREKKERFSLILESASTNQTSMYLCASRTPGQGAVSPLHFGNGTRLTVT.

This chain uses TRBV6-1 with TRBJ2-7; 7 bases match TRBD1. The CDR3 contains 13 residues. The germline CDR1 and CDR2 sequences are MNHNS and SASEGT. J gave up 2 bases and V 6 bases, and 4 bases lay outside the gene matches. The CDR3 loop reads CASRKTGTYEQYF. The CDR3 region has the DNA TGTGCCAGCAGGAAGACAGGGACCTACGAGCAGTACTTC.

The genes are TRBV2 and TRBJ2-7; D remains unclear. V was trimmed by 4 bases and J by 5 bases, leaving 12 bases between them. This CDR3 has 13 amino acids. Germline V gene sequence: CDR1 SNHLY, CDR2 FYNNEI. The CDR3 loop is CASSVEFAHEQYF. The CDR3 nucleotides are TGTGCCAGCAGTGTTGAGTTTGCTCACGAGCAGTACTTC.

The chain couples TRBV28 to TRBJ1-5; D may be TRBD1 (5 bases). CDR1 and CDR2 from the germline V gene are MDHEN and SYDVKM. This CDR3 is built from 15 residues. Trimming stripped 3 bases from V and 2 bases from J, with 11 bases between. The CDR3 here is CASSLVQGGNQPQHF. Written as DNA, the CDR3 is TGTGCCAGCAGTTTGGTTCAGGGTGGCAATCAGCCCCAGCATTTT.

J is TRBJ1-2 and V is TRBV6-5; 8 nucleotides align to TRBD1. Trimming cost V 7 bases and J 2 bases; bases outside gene matches: 6. The CDR3 has 14 residues. Germline V gene lookup returns CDR1 MNHEY and CDR2 SVGAGI. For the CDR3, the DNA is TGTGCCAGCACCGACAGGGGCGAAAACTATGGCTACACCTTC. This gives the protein CASTDRGENYGYTF.

This clone has a single count. The rearrangement joins TRBV9 to TRBJ1-5; the D is unclear. CDR1 and CDR2 (germline): SGDLS, YYNGEE. Trimming left V 0 bases short and J 0 bases short, with 4 bases between. This CDR3 is built from 14 residues. This CDR3 reads CASSVGPSNQPQHF. Written as DNA, the CDR3 is TGTGCCAGCAGCGTAGGGCCTAGCAATCAGCCCCAGCATTTT.

This rearrangement joins TRBV7-6 to TRBJ1-5; no clear D gene. The CDR3 contains 15 residues. The germline V gene has CDR1 SGHVS and CDR2 FNYEAQ. V lost 5 bases and J 5 bases, leaving 16 bases between the germline ends. In DNA form, the CDR3 reads TGTGCCAGCAGCCCGCTCACAGACGGCGATCAGCCCCAGCATTTT. This sequence encodes CASSPLTDGDQPQHF.

This CDR3 reads CASSPGDRSSYNEQFF. For the CDR3, the DNA is TGCGCCAGCAGCCCAGGAGACAGGAGCTCCTACAATGAGCAGTTCTTC. V is TRBV5-1 and J is TRBJ2-1, with D tentatively TRBD1 (6 bases). The germline V gene has CDR1 SGHRS and CDR2 YFSETQ. The CDR3 contains 16 residues. The germline V and J ends were trimmed by 4 bases and 0 bases, with 14 bases remaining between them. Variable domain in full (rest from reference TRBV5-1 and TRBJ2-1): KAGVTQTPRYLIKTRGQQVTLSCSPISGHRSVSWYQQTPGQGLQFLFEYFSETQRNKGNFPGRFSGRQFSNSRSEMNVSTLELGDSALYLCASSPGDRSSYNEQFFGPGTRLTVL.

The sample holds one count of this clone. The junction shows a germline mismatch at one end, possibly a read error. This chain joins TRBV7-7 and TRBJ2-7; TRBD1 matches at 9 bases. In germline, CDR1 is SSHAT, CDR2 FNYEAQ (reference sequence). The CDR3 consists of 15 residues. This CDR3 is CASSLAPGQGYEQYF. The CDR3 bases are TGTGCTAGCAGCTTAGCACCGGGACAGGGCTACGAGCAGTACTTC.

This chain connects TRBV19 to TRBJ2-7; TRBD1 aligns across 9 bases. With V trimmed by 5 bases and J by 2 bases, 7 bases remained unmatched. CDR1 LNHDA and CDR2 SQIVND come from the germline V gene (reference sequence). This CDR3 contains 15 residues. The CDR3 region has the DNA TGTGCCAGTAGTCTTGTCTGGACAGGGGCCTACGAGCAGTACTTC. Translating gives CASSLVWTGAYEQYF.

In DNA form, the CDR3 reads TGTGCCAGTAGTCCTTCAGGGGCCCCCCTGAACACTGAAGCTTTCTTT. Protein: CASSPSGAPLNTEAFF. This chain connects TRBV19 to TRBJ1-1; the D gene is possibly TRBD1 (6 bases). Trimming left V 5 bases short and J 0 bases short, with 16 bases between. The germline V gene has CDR1 LNHDA and CDR2 SQIVND (reference sequence). The CDR3 spans 16 residues.

This chain connects TRBV18 to TRBJ2-3; TRBD1 agrees at 8 bases. After removal of 3 bases from V and 2 bases from J, the junction contained 4 bases not matched to a gene. CDR3 length: 15 amino acids. Germline CDR1 KGHSH, CDR2 LQKENI. In nucleotides, the CDR3 is TGTGCCAGCTCACCGCGGACAGGGCTCACAGATACGCAGTATTTT. Translated: CASSPRTGLTDTQYF.

The rearrangement links TRBV28 to TRBJ1-5, with no clear D. Germline V gene data show CDR1 as MDHEN and CDR2 as SYDVKM. The CDR3 runs 15 residues. V gave up 6 bases and J gave up 2 bases, with 14 bases separating them. The CDR3 sequence is CASRPQEGGNQPQHF. CDR3 nucleotide sequence: TGTGCCAGCAGACCCCAGGAGGGAGGCAATCAGCCCCAGCATTTT.

This clone has a handful of counts. CDR3 sequence: CASSLPRRGQRATNEKLFF. CDR3 bases: TGTGCCAGCAGCTTACCGCGGCGAGGACAGAGAGCAACTAATGAAAAACTGTTTTTT. The genes are TRBV7-8 and TRBJ1-4, with D possibly being TRBD1 (6 bases). Germline loops: CDR1 SGHVS, CDR2 FQNEAQ. V lost 2 bases to trimming and J lost 0 bases, with 19 bases between them. This CDR3 region has 19 residues.

The chain links TRBV6-5 to TRBJ1-2, with a possible D match to TRBD1 (5 bases). The V gene's germline CDR1 is MNHEY and CDR2 SVGAGI. The CDR3 has 12 amino acids. Trimming shortened V by 0 bases and J by 8 bases, and 7 bases separated the two germline ends. The CDR3 loop reads CASSYSGEGYTF. DNA of the CDR3: TGTGCCAGCAGTTACTCAGGGGAAGGCTACACCTTC.

Notes on this clone: Other DNA sequences in the sample encode the same CDR3. This chain joins TRBV9 and TRBJ2-5; TRBD2 aligns across 9 bases. This CDR3 is built from 15 residues. After removal of 0 bases from V and 5 bases from J, the junction contained 5 bases not matched to a gene. CDR1 is SGDLS and CDR2 is YYNGEE in the germline V gene. Here the CDR3 reads CASSVGAGGGETQYF. The CDR3 coding sequence is TGTGCCAGCAGCGTAGGAGCGGGGGGAGGGGAGACCCAGTACTTC.

This chain's CDR3 is CASSTIEGSAGELFF. The CDR3 bases are TGTGCCAGTAGTACCATAGAAGGAAGCGCCGGGGAGCTGTTTTTT. J is TRBJ2-2 and V is TRBV19; no definite D call. Trimming left V 4 bases short and J 6 bases short, with 15 bases between. The CDR3 contains 15 residues. Germline CDR1 and CDR2: LNHDA and SQIVND (reference sequence).